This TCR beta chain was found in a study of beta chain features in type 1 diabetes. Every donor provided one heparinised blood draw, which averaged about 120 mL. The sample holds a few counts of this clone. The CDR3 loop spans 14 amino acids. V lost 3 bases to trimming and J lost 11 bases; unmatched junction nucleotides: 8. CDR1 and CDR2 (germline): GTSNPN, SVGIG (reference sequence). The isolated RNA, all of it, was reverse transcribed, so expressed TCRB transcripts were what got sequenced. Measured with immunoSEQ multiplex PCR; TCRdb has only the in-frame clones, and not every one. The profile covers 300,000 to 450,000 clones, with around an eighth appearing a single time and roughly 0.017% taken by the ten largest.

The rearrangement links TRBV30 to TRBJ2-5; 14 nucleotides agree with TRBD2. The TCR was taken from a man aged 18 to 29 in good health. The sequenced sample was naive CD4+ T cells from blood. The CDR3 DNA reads TGTGCCTGGAGCGGACTAGCGGGAGGTGGTGAGCAGTACTTC. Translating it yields CAWSGLAGGGEQYF.